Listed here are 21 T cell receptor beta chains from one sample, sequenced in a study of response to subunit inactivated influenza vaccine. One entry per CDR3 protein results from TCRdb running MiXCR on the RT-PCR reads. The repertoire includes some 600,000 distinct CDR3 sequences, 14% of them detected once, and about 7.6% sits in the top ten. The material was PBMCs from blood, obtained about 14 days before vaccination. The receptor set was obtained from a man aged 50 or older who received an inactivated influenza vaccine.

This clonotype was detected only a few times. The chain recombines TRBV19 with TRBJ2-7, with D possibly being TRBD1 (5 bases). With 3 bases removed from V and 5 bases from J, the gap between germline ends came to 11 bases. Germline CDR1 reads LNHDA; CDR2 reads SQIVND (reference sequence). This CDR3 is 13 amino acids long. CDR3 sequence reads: CASSIVEGDEQYF. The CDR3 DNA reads TGTGCCAGTAGTATTGTGGAAGGGGACGAGCAGTACTTC.

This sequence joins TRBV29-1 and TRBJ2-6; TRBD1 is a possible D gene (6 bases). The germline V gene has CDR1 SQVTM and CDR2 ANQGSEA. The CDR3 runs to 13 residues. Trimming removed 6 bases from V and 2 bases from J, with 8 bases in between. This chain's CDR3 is CSVYRAGANVLTF. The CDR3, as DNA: TGCAGCGTCTACAGGGCTGGGGCCAACGTCCTGACTTTC.

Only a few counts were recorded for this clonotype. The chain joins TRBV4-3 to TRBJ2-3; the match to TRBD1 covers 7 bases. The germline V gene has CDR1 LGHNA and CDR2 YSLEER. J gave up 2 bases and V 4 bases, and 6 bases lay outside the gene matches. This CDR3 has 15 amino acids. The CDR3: CASSRDSSYTDTQYF. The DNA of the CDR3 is TGCGCCAGCAGCCGGGACAGCTCATACACAGATACGCAGTATTTT.

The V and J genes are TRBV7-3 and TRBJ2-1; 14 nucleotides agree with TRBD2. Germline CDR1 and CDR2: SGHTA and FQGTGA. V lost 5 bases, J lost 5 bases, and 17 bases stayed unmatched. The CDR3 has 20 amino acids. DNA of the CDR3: TGTGCCAGCAGCCCCAAATTAGCCGGGACTAGCGGGAGAGGCCACAATGAGCAGTTCTTC. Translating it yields CASSPKLAGTSGRGHNEQFF. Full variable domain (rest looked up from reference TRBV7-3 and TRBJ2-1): GAGVSQTPSNKVTEKGKYVELRCDPISGHTALYWYRQSLGQGPEFLIYFQGTGAADDSGLPNDRFFAVRPEGSVSTLKIQRTERGDSAVYLCASSPKLAGTSGRGHNEQFFGPGTRLTVL.

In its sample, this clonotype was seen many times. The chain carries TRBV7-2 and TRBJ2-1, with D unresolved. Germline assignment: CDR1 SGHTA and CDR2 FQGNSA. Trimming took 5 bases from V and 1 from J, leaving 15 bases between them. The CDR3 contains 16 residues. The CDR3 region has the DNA TGTGCCAGCAGCCAAGCCGGCACCGTGTCCTACAATGAGCAGTTCTTC. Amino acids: CASSQAGTVSYNEQFF.

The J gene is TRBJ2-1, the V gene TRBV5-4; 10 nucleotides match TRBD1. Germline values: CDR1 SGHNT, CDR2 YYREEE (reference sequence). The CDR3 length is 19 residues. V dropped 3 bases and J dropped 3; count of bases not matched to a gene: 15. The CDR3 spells CASSSGGASWTGGYNEQFF. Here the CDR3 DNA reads TGTGCCAGCAGCTCAGGAGGAGCTTCTTGGACAGGGGGCTACAATGAGCAGTTCTTC.

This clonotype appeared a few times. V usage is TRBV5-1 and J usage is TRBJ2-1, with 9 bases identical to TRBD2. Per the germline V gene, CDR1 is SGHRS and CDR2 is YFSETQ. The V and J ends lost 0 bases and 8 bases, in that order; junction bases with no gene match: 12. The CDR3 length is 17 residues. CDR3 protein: CASSLEGASGKSDEQFF. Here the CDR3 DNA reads TGCGCCAGCAGCTTGGAGGGCGCTAGCGGGAAATCGGATGAGCAGTTCTTC.

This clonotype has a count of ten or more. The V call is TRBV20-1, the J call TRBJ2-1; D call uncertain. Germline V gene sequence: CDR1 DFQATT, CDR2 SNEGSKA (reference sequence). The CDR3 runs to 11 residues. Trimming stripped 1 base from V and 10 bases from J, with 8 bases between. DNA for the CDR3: TGCAGTGCTAGAGGGCGTAGGGAGCAGTTCTTC. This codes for CSARGRREQFF.

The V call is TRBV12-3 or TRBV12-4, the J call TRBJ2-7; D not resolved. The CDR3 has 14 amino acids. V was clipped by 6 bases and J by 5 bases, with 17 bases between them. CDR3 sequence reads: CASSLSSGSDEQYF. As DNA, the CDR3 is TGTGCCAGCAGCCTTTCATCGGGTTCGGACGAGCAGTACTTC.

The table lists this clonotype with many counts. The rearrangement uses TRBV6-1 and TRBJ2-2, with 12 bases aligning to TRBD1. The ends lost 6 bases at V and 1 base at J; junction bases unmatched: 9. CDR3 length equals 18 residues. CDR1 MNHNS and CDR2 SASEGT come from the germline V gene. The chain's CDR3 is CASRPGTGGAGNTGELFF. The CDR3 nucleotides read TGTGCCAGCAGACCCGGGACAGGGGGCGCGGGGAACACCGGGGAGCTGTTTTTT.

CDR3 sequence (DNA): TGCGCCAGCAGCTTGGGGCGAACGGCTAGCGGGATAGATGAGCAGTTCTTC. Encoded protein: CASSLGRTASGIDEQFF. This rearrangement joins TRBV5-1 to TRBJ2-1, with TRBD2 matching 9 bases. J gave up 8 bases and V 0 bases, and 12 bases lay outside the gene matches. Germline V gene lookup returns CDR1 SGHRS and CDR2 YFSETQ. There are 17 residues in the CDR3. Full variable domain (missing parts from reference TRBV5-1 and TRBJ2-1): KAGVTQTPRYLIKTRGQQVTLSCSPISGHRSVSWYQQTPGQGLQFLFEYFSETQRNKGNFPGRFSGRQFSNSRSEMNVSTLELGDSALYLCASSLGRTASGIDEQFFGPGTRLTVL.

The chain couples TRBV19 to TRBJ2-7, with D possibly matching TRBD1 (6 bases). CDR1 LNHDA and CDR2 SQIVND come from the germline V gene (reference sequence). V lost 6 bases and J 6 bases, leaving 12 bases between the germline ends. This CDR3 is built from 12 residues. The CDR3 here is CASSKQGGEQYF. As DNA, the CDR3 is TGTGCCAGTAGCAAACAGGGTGGCGAGCAGTACTTC.

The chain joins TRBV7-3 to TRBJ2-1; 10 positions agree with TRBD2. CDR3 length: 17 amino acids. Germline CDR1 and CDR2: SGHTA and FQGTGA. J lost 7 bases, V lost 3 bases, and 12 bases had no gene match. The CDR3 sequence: CASSFLAGEPTWNEQFF. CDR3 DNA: TGTGCCAGCAGCTTCCTAGCGGGAGAACCAACGTGGAATGAGCAGTTCTTC.

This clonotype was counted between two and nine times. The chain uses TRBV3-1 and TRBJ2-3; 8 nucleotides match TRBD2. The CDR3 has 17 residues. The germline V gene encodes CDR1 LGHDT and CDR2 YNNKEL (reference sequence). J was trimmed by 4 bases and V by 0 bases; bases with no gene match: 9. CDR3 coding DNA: TGTGCCAGCAGCCAAGATTTCCCGGGGGGGCCATCAGATACGCAGTATTTT. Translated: CASSQDFPGGPSDTQYF.

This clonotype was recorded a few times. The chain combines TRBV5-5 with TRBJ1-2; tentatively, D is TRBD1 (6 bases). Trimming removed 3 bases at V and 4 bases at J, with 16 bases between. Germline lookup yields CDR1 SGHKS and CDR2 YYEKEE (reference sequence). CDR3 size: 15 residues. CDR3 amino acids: CASSSPPQGIYGYTF. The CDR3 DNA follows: TGTGCCAGCAGCTCTCCCCCACAGGGAATCTATGGCTACACCTTC.

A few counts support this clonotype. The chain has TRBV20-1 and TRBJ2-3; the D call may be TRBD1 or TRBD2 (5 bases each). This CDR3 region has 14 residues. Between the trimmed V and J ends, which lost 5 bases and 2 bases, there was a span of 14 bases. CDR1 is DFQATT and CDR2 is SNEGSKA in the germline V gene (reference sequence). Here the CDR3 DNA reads TGCAGTGCTCTATCGGGGACGTTCACAGATACGCAGTATTTT. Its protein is CSALSGTFTDTQYF.

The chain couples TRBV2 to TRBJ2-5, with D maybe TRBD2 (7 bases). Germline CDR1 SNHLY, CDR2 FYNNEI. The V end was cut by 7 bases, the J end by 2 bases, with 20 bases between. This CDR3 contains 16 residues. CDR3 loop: CASTQRGRGQQETQYF. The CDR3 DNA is TGTGCCAGCACCCAAAGGGGGAGGGGCCAACAAGAGACCCAGTACTTC.

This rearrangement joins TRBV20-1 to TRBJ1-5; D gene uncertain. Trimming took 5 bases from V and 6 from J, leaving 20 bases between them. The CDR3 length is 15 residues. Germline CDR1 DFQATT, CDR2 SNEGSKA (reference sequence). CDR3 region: CSARVSRQYAQPQHF. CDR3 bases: TGCAGTGCTCGGGTCTCCAGGCAGTACGCTCAGCCCCAGCATTTT.

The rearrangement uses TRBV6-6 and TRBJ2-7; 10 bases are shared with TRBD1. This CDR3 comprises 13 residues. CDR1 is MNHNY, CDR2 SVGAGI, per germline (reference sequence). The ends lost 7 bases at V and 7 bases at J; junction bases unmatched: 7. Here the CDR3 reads CASTLGQGFEQYF. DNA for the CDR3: TGTGCCAGCACCCTGGGACAGGGGTTTGAGCAGTACTTC.

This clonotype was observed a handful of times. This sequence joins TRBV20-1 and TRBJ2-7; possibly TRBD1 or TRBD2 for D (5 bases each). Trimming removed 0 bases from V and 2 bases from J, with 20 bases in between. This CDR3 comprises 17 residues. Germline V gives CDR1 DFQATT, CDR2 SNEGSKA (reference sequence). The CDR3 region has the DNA TGCAGTGCTAGAGACCCCCGCGTTGGTACGGGGCCCTACGAGCAGTACTTC. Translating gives CSARDPRVGTGPYEQYF.

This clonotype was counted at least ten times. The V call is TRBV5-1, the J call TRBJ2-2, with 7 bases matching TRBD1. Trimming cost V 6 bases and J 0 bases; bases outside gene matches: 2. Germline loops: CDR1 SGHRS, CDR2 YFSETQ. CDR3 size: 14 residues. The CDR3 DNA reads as TGCGCCAGCACCGGGACAGCGAACACCGGGGAGCTGTTTTTT. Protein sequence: CASTGTANTGELFF.